This T cell receptor beta chain was obtained from a study of T cells expressing NK-cell markers. The overall study: Cells sorted as CD3+CD56+NKG2C+, CD3+CD56+NKG2C- and CD3+CD56-NKG2C+ T cells supplied the TCR beta repertoires. Eight donors were sequenced, of whom seven were HCMV-seropositive, while the remaining one was HCMV-seronegative.

The CDR3 contains 12 residues. Details on this clonotype: Its antigen is as yet unknown.

TCRdb re-called the 5' RACE reads and shows each CDR3 protein once, DNA omitted. Found here are 450,000 to 600,000 distinct CDR3 sequences; the top ten clones hold roughly 3.6%. Whole-study findings and limits: The study found these clonotypes also leading the CD3+CD56-NKG2C+ fraction in four donors.

The sequence derives from a man aged 18 to 29 in good health. The material sequenced was blood T cells: a sorted CD56 or NKG2C T cell subset, CD4+ or CD8+ T cells, or bulk PBMC T cells (not recorded which). The rearrangement joins TRBV12-3 or TRBV12-4 to TRBJ2-3; TCRdb outputs TRBD1, but without DNA this stays unchecked. The CDR3 is CASAGGTDTQYF.